The 19 T cell receptor beta chains listed next were all sequenced from one sample in a study of blood T cell repertoires in COVID-19. Produced via immunoSEQ multiplex PCR; TCRdb's table is partial and in-frame only. The sample lists over 200,000 clones; around 90% were seen once. Specimen: peripheral blood. The receptors come from a man in his fifties or sixties who had recovered from COVID-19.

The chain employs TRBV6-6 and TRBJ2-1; 8 bases map to TRBD1. This CDR3 contains 14 residues. Per germline, CDR1 MNHNY and CDR2 SVGAGI (reference sequence). The trim removed 7 bases at V and 5 bases at J, leaving 7 bases unmatched. The CDR3 DNA follows: TGTGCCAGCAATCGACAGGGGAATCACAATGAGCAGTTCTTC. Its translation: CASNRQGNHNEQFF.

The chain is built from TRBV20-1 and TRBJ1-3; D unresolved. The length of the CDR3 is 13 residues. V gave up 3 bases and J gave up 4 bases, with 10 bases separating them. The germline V gene has CDR1 DFQATT and CDR2 SNEGSKA (reference sequence). The CDR3 region is CSASPGFGNTIYF. CDR3 nucleotides: TGCAGTGCTAGTCCGGGGTTCGGAAACACCATATATTTT.

The V gene is TRBV7-2, the J gene TRBJ1-2, with 12 bases aligning to TRBD1. The V and J ends lost 0 bases and 4 bases, in that order; junction bases with no gene match: 9. Germline assignment: CDR1 SGHTA and CDR2 FQGNSA. There are 18 residues in the CDR3. The CDR3: CASSLAVGTGGRSYGYTF. CDR3 coding DNA: TGTGCCAGCAGCTTAGCGGTTGGGACAGGGGGCAGAAGCTATGGCTACACCTTC.

The chain combines TRBV11-2 with TRBJ2-7; 8 nucleotides match TRBD1. The junction had 4 bases not matched to a gene; V was cut back by 7 bases and J by 2 bases. The germline CDR1 and CDR2 sequences are SGHAT and FQNNGV. The CDR3 length is 13 residues. CDR3 amino acids: CASTDRGAYEQYF. DNA for the CDR3: TGTGCCAGCACAGACAGGGGAGCCTACGAGCAGTACTTC.

The genes are TRBV19 and TRBJ2-2; 8 bases align to TRBD2. J lost 5 bases, V lost 5 bases, and 7 bases had no gene match. This CDR3 region has 15 residues. The V gene's germline CDR1 is LNHDA and CDR2 SQIVND (reference sequence). DNA of the CDR3: TGTGCCAGTAGTTATGCGGGAGGAGGTACCGGGGAGCTGTTTTTT. Amino acids: CASSYAGGGTGELFF.

This sequence joins TRBV3-1 (or the pseudogene TRBV3-2) and TRBJ1-1; 11 nucleotides match TRBD1. This CDR3 is built from 17 residues. V trimming: 3 bases; J trimming: 5 bases; junction bases outside the gene matches: 11. The germline V gene encodes CDR1 LGHDT and CDR2 YNNKEL (reference sequence). CDR3 in amino acids: CASSQRTGGNFGTEAFF. The CDR3 DNA is TGTGCCAGCAGCCAGCGGACAGGGGGCAATTTTGGGACTGAAGCTTTCTTT.

The chain couples TRBV30 to TRBJ2-2, with D possibly matching TRBD1 (5 bases). The V and J ends lost 3 bases and 2 bases respectively, with 7 bases between them. The CDR3 is made up of 13 amino acids. Germline values: CDR1 GTSNPN, CDR2 SVGIG (reference sequence). DNA for the CDR3: TGTGCCTGGAGCAGGGTAAACACCGGGGAGCTGTTTTTT. Translating gives CAWSRVNTGELFF.

V usage is TRBV7-8 and J usage is TRBJ1-1; 7 bases line up with TRBD1. V lost 5 bases, J lost 3 bases, and 15 bases stayed unmatched. CDR1 is SGHVS, CDR2 FQNEAQ, per germline. This CDR3 has 17 residues. In nucleotides, the CDR3 is TGTGCCAGCAGCCCCGGGCCTGGAAGGGGGCAAGACACTGAAGCTTTCTTT. This sequence encodes CASSPGPGRGQDTEAFF.

The chain links TRBV11-2 to TRBJ1-2; possible D gene TRBD1, 5 bases. This CDR3 has 16 amino acids. The germline gives CDR1 SGHAT, CDR2 FQNNGV. V lost 2 bases to trimming and J lost 2 bases, with 15 bases between them. The CDR3, as DNA: TGTGCCAGCAGCTTAAAATTACCAGGGTTCAACTATGGCTACACCTTC. It specifies CASSLKLPGFNYGYTF.

The gene calls are TRBV12-5 and TRBJ1-6; D is uncertain. CDR1 LGHNT and CDR2 FRNRAP come from the germline V gene. The CDR3 spans 14 residues. The V gene lost 6 bases and the J gene lost 1 base, with 7 bases spanning the gap. CDR3 nucleotide sequence: TGTGCTAGTGGGGGCGGGTCCTATAATTCACCCCTCCACTTT. Its protein is CASGGGSYNSPLHF.

This chain joins TRBV11-2 and TRBJ2-7; tentative D call: TRBD1 (6 bases). Germline-derived CDR1 and CDR2 are SGHAT and FQNNGV. This CDR3 is 16 amino acids long. With 2 bases removed from V and 0 bases from J, the gap between germline ends came to 14 bases. The CDR3: CASSLRRGPSSYEQYF. The CDR3 nucleotides are TGTGCCAGCAGCTTACGCAGGGGCCCAAGCTCCTACGAGCAGTACTTC. Full variable domain (outside the CDR3, taken from reference TRBV11-2 and TRBJ2-7): EAGVAQSPRYKIIEKRQSVAFWCNPISGHATLYWYQQILGQGPKLLIQFQNNGVVDDSQLPKDRFSAERLKGVDSTLKIQPAKLEDSAVYLCASSLRRGPSSYEQYFGPGTRLTVT.

V is TRBV7-3 and J is TRBJ1-2; 10 bases map to TRBD1. With 1 base clipped from V and 2 bases from J, the junction kept 1 base outside the gene matches. Germline V lookup: CDR1 SGHTA, CDR2 FQGTGA. CDR3 size: 15 residues. This CDR3 reads CASSLKGQGNYGYTF. The CDR3 coding sequence is TGTGCCAGCAGCTTAAAGGGACAGGGGAACTATGGCTACACCTTC.

The chain links TRBV4-1 to TRBJ1-1; a weak D match, TRBD1 (5 bases). This CDR3 contains 14 residues. Deletions cut 0 bases from V and 1 base from J, with 6 bases between. Germline CDR1 MGHRA, CDR2 YSYEKL. CDR3: CASSQETGNTEAFF. The CDR3 DNA reads TGCGCCAGCAGCCAAGAAACAGGGAACACTGAAGCTTTCTTT.

Note on this clone: An end of the junction does not agree with germline; a read error may underlie this. The DNA for the CDR3 is TGTGCCAGCAGCCAAGCGGTCAGGGGGTCATCAATATTT. This gives the protein CASSQAVRGSSIF. The V gene is TRBV3-1 (or the pseudogene TRBV3-2), the J gene TRBJ1-1; 7 nucleotides align to TRBD1. The V gene's germline CDR1 is LGHDT and CDR2 YNNKEL (reference sequence). The CDR3 loop spans 13 amino acids.

The chain uses TRBV15 and TRBJ2-3; D perhaps matches TRBD1 (5 bases). The CDR3 covers 13 residues. Germline V CDR1 and CDR2: LNHNV, YYDKDF (reference sequence). V lost 3 bases and J 4 bases, leaving 8 bases between the germline ends. The CDR3 DNA sequence: TGTGCCACCAGCAGGGACACCCCAGATACGCAGTATTTT. It codes for CATSRDTPDTQYF.

J is TRBJ2-7 and V is TRBV11-2; 7 bases agree with TRBD1. After removal of 2 bases from V and 2 bases from J, the junction contained 6 bases not matched to a gene. Germline CDR1 reads SGHAT; CDR2 reads FQNNGV. This CDR3 is 15 amino acids long. Here the CDR3 reads CASSLSNRGPYEQYF. CDR3 coding DNA: TGTGCCAGCAGCTTAAGTAACAGGGGACCCTACGAGCAGTACTTC.

CDR3 in DNA: TGTGCCAGCAGCTCGGGTGAAAGGGGTTTAAATGGCTACACCTTC. This sequence encodes CASSSGERGLNGYTF. V gene TRBV7-8 combines with J gene TRBJ1-2, with a possible D match to TRBD1 (5 bases). In germline, CDR1 is SGHVS, CDR2 FQNEAQ. V lost 4 bases and J 6 bases, leaving 18 bases between the germline ends. This CDR3 is 15 amino acids long.

The chain uses TRBV19 and TRBJ2-2; a weak D match, TRBD2 (5 bases). The CDR3 extends over 13 amino acids. V was pared by 6 bases and J by 2 bases, with 7 bases between. From germline, CDR1 is LNHDA and CDR2 SQIVND (reference sequence). CDR3 bases: TGTGCCAGTAGCCGGGGTAACACCGGGGAGCTGTTTTTT. Protein sequence: CASSRGNTGELFF. The complete variable domain, with remaining parts taken from reference TRBV19 and TRBJ2-2, reads DGGITQSPKYLFRKEGQNVTLSCEQNLNHDAMYWYRQDPGQGLRLIYYSQIVNDFQKGDIAEGYSVSREKKESFPLTVTSAQKNPTAFYLCASSRGNTGELFFGEGSRLTVL.

V usage is TRBV6-2 or TRBV6-3 and J usage is TRBJ2-1; TRBD2 matches 7 bases. This CDR3 has 13 residues. Per germline, CDR1 MNHEY and CDR2 SVGEGT. The ends lost 6 bases at V and 4 bases at J; junction bases unmatched: 3. CDR3 DNA: TGTGCCAGCAGCAGCGGGAAATACAATGAGCAGTTCTTC. Translation: CASSSGKYNEQFF.